This T cell receptor (beta chain) is drawn from a study of post-analysis software for immune sequencing data. Looking at the study overall: Both relapsing-remitting and secondary progressive multiple sclerosis featured among the disease courses, as did progressive-relapsing multiple sclerosis. Study findings and constraints: Higher frequency in patients than in controls was seen for about five TRBV segments, with TRBV5-6, TRBV5-1 and TRBV20-1 among them. Batch-matched samples strongly co-clustered by F measure. Controls significantly exceeded multiple sclerosis patients in normalized Chao1 diversity.

The germline V and J ends were trimmed by 2 bases and 0 bases, with 12 bases remaining between them. Germline loops: CDR1 SGDLS, CDR2 YYNGEE. The CDR3 has 17 amino acids. Prepared libraries of TCR beta cDNA carried unique molecular identifiers. Input amounts of 1 to 10 million T cells were used. These gave 500,000 or so cDNA molecules, so each molecule approximated one T cell. In TCRdb, the PCR reads were re-called with MiXCR into one record per CDR3 protein. Of hundreds of thousands of distinct CDR3 sequences listed, approximately 53% were seen once; the top ten hold approximately 4.3%. To note about this clonotype: Antigen: not known.

The chain combines TRBV9 with TRBJ2-6; D is ambiguous. Sequencing was performed on blood. The receptor's source is a girl under 18 with multiple sclerosis. CDR3: CASSVNGLSSGANVLTF. The CDR3 nucleotides are TGTGCCAGCAGCGTTAACGGCCTCAGCTCTGGGGCCAACGTCCTGACTTTC.